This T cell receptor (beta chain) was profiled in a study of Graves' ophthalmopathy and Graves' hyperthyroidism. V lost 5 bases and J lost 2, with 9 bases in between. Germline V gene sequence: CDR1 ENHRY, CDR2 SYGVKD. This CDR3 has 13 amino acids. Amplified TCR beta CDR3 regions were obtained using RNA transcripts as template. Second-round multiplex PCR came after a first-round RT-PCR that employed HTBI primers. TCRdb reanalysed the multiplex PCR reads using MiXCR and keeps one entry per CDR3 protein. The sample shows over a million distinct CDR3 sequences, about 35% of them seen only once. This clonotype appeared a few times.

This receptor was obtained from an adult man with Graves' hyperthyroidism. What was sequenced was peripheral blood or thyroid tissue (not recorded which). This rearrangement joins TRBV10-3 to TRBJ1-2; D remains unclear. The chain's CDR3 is CAISYSLNYGYTF. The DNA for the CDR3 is TGTGCCATCAGTTACTCCCTGAACTATGGCTACACCTTC.